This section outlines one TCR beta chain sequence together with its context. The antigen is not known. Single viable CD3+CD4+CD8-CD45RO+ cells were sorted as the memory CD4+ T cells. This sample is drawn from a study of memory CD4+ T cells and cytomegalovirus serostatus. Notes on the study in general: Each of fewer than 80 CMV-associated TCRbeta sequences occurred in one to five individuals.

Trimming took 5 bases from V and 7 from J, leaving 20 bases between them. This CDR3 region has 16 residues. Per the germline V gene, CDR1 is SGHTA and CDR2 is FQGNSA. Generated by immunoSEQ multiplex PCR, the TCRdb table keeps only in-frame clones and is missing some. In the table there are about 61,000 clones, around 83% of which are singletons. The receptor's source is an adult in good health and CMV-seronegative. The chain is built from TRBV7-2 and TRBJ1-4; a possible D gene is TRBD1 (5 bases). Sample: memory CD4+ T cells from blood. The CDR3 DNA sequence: TGTGCCAGCAGCCCGGGGGGGGACCTACGGGGTGAAAAACTGTTTTTT. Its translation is CASSPGGDLRGEKLFF.